A selection of T cell receptor beta chains follows, all from one sample in a study of glioma-infiltrating T cells. TCRdb re-analysed the multiplex PCR reads in MiXCR, keeping a single row per CDR3 protein. The sample lists approximately 120,000 distinct CDR3 sequences; 25% to 30% were seen once. Sequencing input: glioma tissue, nonneoplastic brain tissue, or PBMCs (not recorded which). The receptors originated from a human donor with low-grade glioma or glioblastoma, undergoing nonglioma brain surgery, or in good health (not recorded which). The CDR3 runs from the conserved cysteine through the conserved F or W. A D gene is named only where the DNA matches it firmly. The listing skips clone size in some rows; elsewhere it reads once, few, many or a size class.

TRBJ2-1,TRBV6-2/TRBV6-3,many,NA,TGTGCCAGCAGTTCCTCAGGGGCTAATGAGCAGTTCTTC,CASSSSGANEQFF
TRBJ1-6,TRBV28,many,TRBD1,TGTGCCATTCAGGGACAGGGACGGAATTCACCCCTCCACTTT,CAIQGQGRNSPLHF
TRBJ1-1,TRBV5-1,many,NA,TGCGCCAGCAGCTTAGGAGAAGCTTTCTTT,CASSLGEAFF
TRBJ2-5,TRBV6-2/TRBV6-3,many,NA,TGTGCCAGCAGACAGCCGACGTACCAAGAGACCCAGTACTTC,CASRQPTYQETQYF
TRBJ1-2,TRBV9,NA,NA,TGTGCCAGCACCTTCAGTCCACAGGACAGAGATGGCTACACCTTC,CASTFSPQDRDGYTF
TRBJ2-5,TRBV12-3/TRBV12-4,NA,NA,TGTGCCAGCAGTTTCGGGAACCAAGAGACCCAGTACTTC,CASSFGNQETQYF
TRBJ2-3,TRBV7-2,NA,NA,TGTGCCAGCAGCCCTTCGGGACCCATTTCTAGAACAGATACGCAGTATTTT,CASSPSGPISRTDTQYF
TRBJ1-5,TRBV3-1,NA,TRBD1,TGTGCCAGCAGCCCCGCGGACAGGGGAAACAATCGGCCCCAGCATTTT,CASSPADRGNNRPQHF
TRBJ2-3,TRBV18,many,NA,TGTGCCAGCTCACCCAGAGCTAGCACAGATACGCAGTATTTT,CASSPRASTDTQYF
TRBJ1-2,TRBV14,many,TRBD1,TGTGCCAGCAGCCAGGCCACAGGGGGCGCGAACGGCTACACCTTC,CASSQATGGANGYTF
TRBJ2-7,TRBV10-3,many,TRBD1,TGTGCCATCAGTGAGCTAGGGACAGACTACGAGCAGTACTTC,CAISELGTDYEQYF
TRBJ1-1,TRBV27,NA,TRBD1,TGTGCCAGCAGTGGGACAGGTCAGGGAACCACTGAAGCTTTCTTT,CASSGTGQGTTEAFF
TRBJ2-5,TRBV4-1,NA,TRBD1,TGCGCCAGCAGCGTCCGACAGGGGGCCCAGGCGGAGACCCAGTACTTC,CASSVRQGAQAETQYF
TRBJ2-7,TRBV11-1,NA,NA,TGTGCCAGCAGCTTACGAGGGAACTACTACGAGCAGTACTTC,CASSLRGNYYEQYF
TRBJ2-7,TRBV18,many,NA,TGTGCCAGCTCACCCCCTCGACAGGGAGGTACCTACGAGCAGTACTTC,CASSPPRQGGTYEQYF
TRBJ2-7,TRBV6-1,many,TRBD1,TGTGCCAGCAGTAAAACAGGGGGTAGCTACGAGCAGTACTTC,CASSKTGGSYEQYF
TRBJ2-1,TRBV4-3,few,NA,TGCGCCAGCAGCCAAGAGGCGAGGCGCCGCTACAATGAGCAGTTCTTC,CASSQEARRRYNEQFF
TRBJ1-1,TRBV20-1,many,NA,TGCAGTGCTAGAGATCCACAGGGTGGATACACTGAAGCTTTCTTT,CSARDPQGGYTEAFF
TRBJ1-5,TRBV27,many,NA,TGTGCCAGCAGTTGGGGGGTTGGACAGCCCCAGCATTTT,CASSWGVGQPQHF
TRBJ2-1,TRBV28,many,TRBD2,TGTGCCAGCAGTTTAGGACTAGCGGGGAGCGCGGGTGAGCAGTTCTTC,CASSLGLAGSAGEQFF
TRBJ1-1,TRBV29-1,many,NA,TGCAGCGTACTCGGGACATACGACACTGAAGCTTTCTTT,CSVLGTYDTEAFF
TRBJ2-2,TRBV12-3/TRBV12-4,many,NA,TGTGCCAGCAGTTCCCGTGGCAGGGGAATTGCCGGGGAGCTGTTTTTT,CASSSRGRGIAGELFF
TRBJ2-1,TRBV20-1,many,NA,TGCAGTGCTAGCGGGGTTCCGGGCCGTGAAATGGATGAGCAGTTCTTC,CSASGVPGREMDEQFF
TRBJ2-7,TRBV7-8,NA,TRBD1,TGTGCCAGCAGCTTCGGACAGGGTCCCCACGAGCAGTACTTC,CASSFGQGPHEQYF
TRBJ1-2,TRBV4-3,many,NA,TGCGCCAGCAGCCAAGATTTAATTAAACCAAACTATGGCTACACCTTC,CASSQDLIKPNYGYTF
TRBJ1-3,TRBV29-1,few,NA,TGCAGCGTTAGTCAGGGCCTCTCTGGAAACACCATATATTTT,CSVSQGLSGNTIYF
TRBJ2-7,TRBV28,many,TRBD2,TGTGCCAGCAGTTTACCCCCGGGGAGGGAGAGCTCCTACGAGCAGTACTTC,CASSLPPGRESSYEQYF
TRBJ2-3,TRBV6-1,many,NA,TGTGCCAGCAAGGACCCGCGGGGCACAGATACGCAGTATTTT,CASKDPRGTDTQYF
TRBJ1-2,TRBV29-1,many,TRBD1,TGCAGCGTTGATTCCGGGACAGGCACTTCCAGGGGTCATGGCTACACCTTC,CSVDSGTGTSRGHGYTF
TRBJ2-1,TRBV5-4,NA,TRBD2,TGTGCCAGCAGCTTTACTAGCGCCCAAGAGACCCAGTTCTTC,CASSFTSAQETQFF
TRBJ1-1,TRBV7-9,NA,NA,TGTGCCAGCAGCTCATACGGAGGGGGGAACACTGAAGCTTTCTTT,CASSSYGGGNTEAFF
TRBJ1-5,TRBV5-4,few,NA,TGTGCCAGCAGCCTTGACATTAGCAATCAGCCCCAGCATTTT,CASSLDISNQPQHF
TRBJ2-7,TRBV18,few,TRBD1,TGTGCCAGCTCACTCGACAGGGATCTAGACGAGCAGTACTTC,CASSLDRDLDEQYF
TRBJ2-3,TRBV20-1,many,NA,TGCAGTGCCCCTGAGGGGTTTAGCACAGATACGCAGTATTTT,CSAPEGFSTDTQYF
TRBJ2-7,TRBV29-1,many,NA,TGCAGCGCCCTGGGGGGGGGGCGCAACTACGAGCAGTACTTC,CSALGGGRNYEQYF
TRBJ2-7,TRBV18,many,TRBD1,TGTGCCAGCTCACCAGTATCCGGGACAGGGTTCAACGAGCAGTACTTC,CASSPVSGTGFNEQYF
TRBJ2-1,TRBV6-2/TRBV6-3,many,NA,TGTGCCAGCAGTTACACAGGCGGAGCGGTTGAGCAGTTCTTC,CASSYTGGAVEQFF
TRBJ2-1,TRBV18,many,TRBD1,TGTGCCAGCTCCAAAGTGGGGACAGGTGAGACGCAGTTCTTC,CASSKVGTGETQFF
TRBJ2-2,TRBV4-2,NA,NA,TGTGCCAGCAGCCACGAAGTGGGCATGGCGGACACCGGGGAGCTGTTTTTT,CASSHEVGMADTGELFF
TRBJ2-7,TRBV15,many,NA,TGTGCCACCAGCAGAGATCGTAGCAGAACCTACGAGCAGTACTTC,CATSRDRSRTYEQYF
TRBJ1-1,TRBV6-5,many,NA,TGTGCCAGCAGTTACAGGCTGGTCGGGGGGGAAGCTTTCTTT,CASSYRLVGGEAFF
TRBJ2-1,TRBV5-4,NA,NA,TGTGCCAGCAGCCCAAGGATGGAGAGTAAGCAGTTCTTC,CASSPRMESKQFF
TRBJ2-5,TRBV6-6,many,TRBD1,TGTGCCAGCAGTTACATAGGGGACAGGGATCAAGAGACCCAGTACTTC,CASSYIGDRDQETQYF
TRBJ2-3,TRBV27,NA,TRBD2,TGTGCCAGCAGTCGATCCACTAGCGGGGGCGACACAGATACGCAGTATTTT,CASSRSTSGGDTDTQYF
TRBJ2-3,TRBV20-1,many,NA,TGCAGTGCTCCGGACGGGAGCTCTAGCACAGATACGCAGTATTTT,CSAPDGSSSTDTQYF